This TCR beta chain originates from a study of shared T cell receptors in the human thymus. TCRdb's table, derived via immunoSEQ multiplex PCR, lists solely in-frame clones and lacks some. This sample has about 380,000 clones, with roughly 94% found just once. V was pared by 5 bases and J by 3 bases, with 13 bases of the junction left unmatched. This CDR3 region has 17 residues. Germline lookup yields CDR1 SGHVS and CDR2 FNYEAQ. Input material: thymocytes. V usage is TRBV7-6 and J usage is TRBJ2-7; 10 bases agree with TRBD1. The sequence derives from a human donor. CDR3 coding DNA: TGTGCCAGCAGCCCCGGGACAGGGGAAGTATTCGGCTACGAGCAGTACTTC. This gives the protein CASSPGTGEVFGYEQYF.